These 29 T cell receptor beta chains were sequenced from one sample in a study of T cells after yellow fever vaccination (dated by TCRdb to between 2019 and 2020). Libraries were built with 5' RACE. The sequencer was an Illumina NovaSeq 6000. TCRdb's own reprocessing of the public reads used fastp at Q25 and MiXCR and kept productive beta chains. CDR3 protein duplicates are merged, each entry listing the most common genes and DNA. For this sample the table gives some 290,000 distinct CDR3 sequences, of which over 8.5% were detected only once. Of the sample, less than 3.5% falls within the top ten clones. Read against the paper, the sample's treatment or condition label means: live attenuated yellow fever vaccine strain. Sequences were derived from CD4+ T cells sorted from PBMCs, sampled 45 days after the yellow fever booster vaccination. The receptors shown here come from a man between 18 and 35 years old who received the YFV17D yellow fever vaccine.

This clonotype was seen only a few times. The CDR3 coding sequence is TGCGCCAGCAGCCAAGATCGTGTCGCGTTCTCTGGGGCCAACGTCCTGACTTTC. It yields the protein CASSQDRVAFSGANVLTF. V and J are TRBV4-1 and TRBJ2-6, with D uncertain. Per the germline V gene, CDR1 is MGHRA and CDR2 is YSYEKL. The CDR3 extends over 18 amino acids. V was trimmed by 0 bases and J by 0 bases, leaving 12 bases between them.

This clonotype was detected only a few times. This chain connects TRBV5-6 to TRBJ1-1, with D perhaps TRBD1 (6 bases). In germline, CDR1 is SGHDT, CDR2 YYEEEE. The V end lost 0 bases, the J end lost 6 bases, and 6 bases lay between the germline ends. This CDR3 contains 12 residues. CDR3 bases: TGTGCCAGCAGCTTGGGGGGGCCTGAAGCTTTCTTT. This translates into CASSLGGPEAFF. Full variable domain (rest looked up from reference TRBV5-6 and TRBJ1-1): DAGVTQSPTHLIKTRGQQVTLRCSPKSGHDTVSWYQQALGQGPQFIFQYYEEEERQRGNFPDRFSGHQFPNYSSELNVNALLLGDSALYLCASSLGGPEAFFGQGTRLTVV.

This clonotype was seen only a few times. Here the CDR3 DNA reads TGCAGCGTTGTTTACGGGGGGGGGCGAGAGACCCAGTACTTC. Translation: CSVVYGGGRETQYF. The chain combines TRBV29-1 with TRBJ2-5, with TRBD2 matching 8 bases. Trimming cost V 4 bases and J 4 bases; bases outside gene matches: 8. CDR3 length: 14 amino acids. Germline CDR1 SQVTM, CDR2 ANQGSEA.

The V gene is TRBV9, the J gene TRBJ2-5, with 9 bases that match TRBD1. V was pared by 2 bases and J by 4 bases, with 9 bases of the junction left unmatched. In germline, CDR1 is SGDLS, CDR2 YYNGEE. This CDR3 spans 16 amino acids. CDR3 bases: TGTGCCAGCAGCGTCTACCCGGGACAGGGAGGAGAGACCCAGTACTTC. Protein sequence: CASSVYPGQGGETQYF.

This clonotype has ten or more counts. This sequence joins TRBV10-3 and TRBJ2-3; D perhaps matches TRBD2 (6 bases). Trimming removed 4 bases at V and 1 base at J, with 12 bases between. CDR1 is ENHRY, CDR2 SYGVKD, per germline. The CDR3 has 15 amino acids. CDR3 loop: CAISARGGGTDTQYF. In nucleotides, the CDR3 is TGTGCCATCAGTGCAAGGGGAGGAGGCACAGATACGCAGTATTTT.

The V call is TRBV7-2, the J call TRBJ2-3; D is possibly TRBD1 (8 bases). CDR3 length: 17 residues. The V gene's germline CDR1 is SGHTA and CDR2 FQGNSA. Trimming took 6 bases from V and 0 from J, leaving 19 bases between them. The CDR3 spells CASRRGARTGSTDTQYF. For the CDR3, the DNA is TGTGCCAGCAGACGGGGGGCCCGGACAGGGAGCACAGATACGCAGTATTTT.

This clonotype was recorded only once. J is TRBJ2-1 and V is TRBV7-3, with 7 bases aligning to TRBD2. This CDR3 comprises 13 residues. CDR1 is SGHTA and CDR2 is FQGTGA in the germline V gene. Unmatched junction bases numbered 7, after V lost 5 bases and J lost 9 bases. The DNA of the CDR3 is TGTGCCAGCAGCGCCGGGACTAACAGTGAGCAGTTCTTC. Its translation is CASSAGTNSEQFF.

In its sample, this clonotype was seen a few times. The J gene is TRBJ1-3, the V gene TRBV30; D is ambiguous. Germline CDR1 GTSNPN, CDR2 SVGIG (reference sequence). This CDR3 has 11 residues. Trimming took off 5 bases at V and 4 bases at J, with 6 bases between the two ends. The CDR3 bases are TGTGCCTGGTCCACCGGAAACACCATATATTTT. Its protein is CAWSTGNTIYF.

This clonotype was seen repeatedly, ten times or more. The chain has TRBV11-2 and TRBJ2-7; unclear D gene. The germline V gene has CDR1 SGHAT and CDR2 FQNNGV. Trimming took off 0 bases at V and 6 bases at J, with 9 bases between the two ends. This CDR3 spans 13 amino acids. CDR3 protein: CASSLDQIAEQYF. DNA of the CDR3: TGTGCCAGCAGCTTAGATCAAATAGCCGAGCAGTACTTC. Looking up the rest from reference TRBV11-2 and TRBJ2-7 gives the full variable domain: EAGVAQSPRYKIIEKRQSVAFWCNPISGHATLYWYQQILGQGPKLLIQFQNNGVVDDSQLPKDRFSAERLKGVDSTLKIQPAKLEDSAVYLCASSLDQIAEQYFGPGTRLTVT.

There are a few counts of this clonotype. The chain couples TRBV19 to TRBJ2-5; D unresolved. The germline V and J ends were trimmed by 1 base and 1 base, with 10 bases remaining between them. Germline CDR1 LNHDA, CDR2 SQIVND (reference sequence). The CDR3 extends over 15 amino acids. This CDR3 reads CASSIGYSSQETQYF. CDR3 coding DNA: TGTGCCAGTAGTATAGGGTACTCGTCCCAAGAGACCCAGTACTTC.

This clonotype was counted a few times. This chain connects TRBV30 to TRBJ2-7; D possibly corresponds to TRBD2 (6 bases). Germline CDR1 is GTSNPN and CDR2 is SVGIG (reference sequence). Trimming shortened V by 1 base and J by 4 bases, and 8 bases separated the two germline ends. CDR3 size: 12 residues. The CDR3 reads CAWSGRGYEQYF. CDR3 sequence (DNA): TGTGCCTGGAGTGGCCGGGGGTACGAGCAGTACTTC.

A few counts support this clonotype. The DNA for the CDR3 is TGTGCCAGCAATAGTTCACCTTGGGGACAGAAAGCTTTCTTT. Protein sequence: CASNSSPWGQKAFF. The chain combines TRBV28 with TRBJ1-1; TRBD1 matches 7 bases. Per the germline V gene, CDR1 is MDHEN and CDR2 is SYDVKM. The CDR3 has 14 residues. V shed 7 bases, J shed 9 bases, and the junction held 14 bases outside the gene matches.

This clonotype came up a few times. The chain has TRBV14 and TRBJ1-1; D unresolved. V was clipped by 7 bases and J by 8 bases, with 17 bases between them. In germline, CDR1 is SGHDN, CDR2 FVKESK. The CDR3 is 13 amino acids. Here the CDR3 DNA reads TGTGCCAGCACCCACCAAGAGGGCCGCGAAGCTTTCTTT. Protein sequence: CASTHQEGREAFF.

The chain combines TRBV7-2 with TRBJ2-5; no clear D gene. The ends were cut back, 3 bases at V and 2 bases at J, with 13 bases in the middle. Germline lookup yields CDR1 SGHTA and CDR2 FQGNSA. The CDR3 length is 15 residues. The CDR3, as DNA: TGTGCCAGCAGCTTTGTCCTCTCGGGTCAAGAGACCCAGTACTTC. Its protein product is CASSFVLSGQETQYF.

This sequence joins TRBV10-3 and TRBJ2-5; TRBD2 matches 9 bases. J was trimmed by 5 bases and V by 8 bases; bases with no gene match: 6. Per the germline V gene, CDR1 is ENHRY and CDR2 is SYGVKD. CDR3 size: 13 residues. The CDR3 nucleotides read TGTGCCATCGGAGCGGGGGGTTGGGAGACCCAGTACTTC. Amino acids: CAIGAGGWETQYF.

This clonotype was counted ten times or more. This chain connects TRBV5-1 to TRBJ1-2; D might be TRBD1 (6 bases). The length of the CDR3 is 13 residues. With 6 bases removed from V and 4 bases from J, the gap between germline ends came to 13 bases. Germline lookup yields CDR1 SGHRS and CDR2 YFSETQ. This chain's CDR3 is CASTPQGLYGYTF. CDR3 sequence (DNA): TGCGCCAGCACCCCACAGGGTCTCTATGGCTACACCTTC.

CDR3 DNA sequence: TGTGCCAGCAGAGCGGACAGACTCTATGGCTACACCTTC. This codes for CASRADRLYGYTF. The chain employs TRBV6-2 or TRBV6-3 and TRBJ1-2, with a tentative D call TRBD1 (6 bases). Germline values: CDR1 MNHEY, CDR2 SVGEGT. Trimming shortened V by 6 bases and J by 4 bases, and 12 bases separated the two germline ends. This CDR3 contains 13 residues.

This clonotype has more than one count but fewer than ten. The chain uses TRBV6-1 and TRBJ1-2; D might be TRBD1 (6 bases). V was cut by 2 bases and J by 7 bases, with 14 bases left in between. Germline CDR1 is MNHNS and CDR2 is SASEGT. CDR3 length: 14 residues. The CDR3 region has the DNA TGTGCCAGCAGTGAAAGTTGGGGGGCCTCTGGCTACACCTTC. This encodes CASSESWGASGYTF.

This rearrangement joins TRBV5-1 to TRBJ2-5; D is uncertain. Germline assignment: CDR1 SGHRS and CDR2 YFSETQ. Trimming stripped 7 bases from V and 1 base from J, with 11 bases between. The CDR3 consists of 13 residues. The CDR3 bases are TGCGCCAGCCGCCCCTTGGCCCAAGAGACCCAGTACTTC. It yields the protein CASRPLAQETQYF.

In this sample, this clonotype turned up a few times. This sequence joins TRBV5-1 and TRBJ1-4; D possibly corresponds to TRBD1 (6 bases). Germline lookup yields CDR1 SGHRS and CDR2 YFSETQ. The CDR3 is 15 residues long. The ends were cut back, 5 bases at V and 7 bases at J, with 18 bases in the middle. The CDR3 here is CASRKAGGQVEKLFF. Written as DNA, the CDR3 is TGCGCCAGCAGAAAAGCGGGGGGCCAGGTTGAAAAACTGTTTTTT.

This clonotype has just a few counts. The chain joins TRBV24-1 to TRBJ2-5; no firm D call. The CDR3 is 14 amino acids. V lost 4 bases and J lost 5, with 13 bases in between. Germline loops: CDR1 KGHDR, CDR2 SFDVKD. CDR3 sequence: CATSDPAVGETQYF. In DNA form, the CDR3 reads TGTGCCACCAGTGACCCCGCAGTGGGGGAGACCCAGTACTTC.

This clonotype has more than one count but fewer than ten. Here the CDR3 reads CAISGTASTDTQYF. The DNA of the CDR3 is TGTGCCATCAGTGGAACAGCTAGCACAGATACGCAGTATTTT. The chain links TRBV10-3 to TRBJ2-3; D unresolved. V was shortened by 4 bases and J by 0 bases, with 8 bases between the two germline ends. The V gene's germline CDR1 is ENHRY and CDR2 SYGVKD. CDR3 length: 14 amino acids.

V gene TRBV6-2 or TRBV6-3 combines with J gene TRBJ1-5; 9 nucleotides line up with TRBD1. The V segment lost 4 bases and the J segment 6 bases; nucleotides outside the gene matches: 7. The CDR3 has 15 residues. In germline, CDR1 is MNHEY, CDR2 SVGEGT. CDR3 sequence: CASSSTGGSSQPQHF. The DNA for the CDR3 is TGTGCCAGCAGTTCGACAGGGGGGAGTAGTCAGCCCCAGCATTTT.

This clonotype came up many times. This chain connects TRBV29-1 to TRBJ2-6; D is possibly TRBD1 (5 bases). This CDR3 contains 14 residues. CDR1 is SQVTM and CDR2 is ANQGSEA in the germline V gene. Deletions cut 4 bases from V and 2 bases from J, with 9 bases between. CDR3 sequence reads: CSVARVAGANVLTF. The CDR3 bases are TGCAGCGTTGCCAGGGTGGCTGGGGCCAACGTCCTGACTTTC.

This clonotype was detected many times. J is TRBJ2-5 and V is TRBV30; D remains unclear. This CDR3 spans 11 amino acids. Germline CDR1 reads GTSNPN; CDR2 reads SVGIG (reference sequence). V lost 4 bases and J lost 3, with 6 bases in between. The CDR3 DNA reads TGTGCCTGGAATCAGGAAGAGACCCAGTACTTC. It is translated as CAWNQEETQYF.

This clonotype came up a few times. V is TRBV15 and J is TRBJ2-2; 12 positions agree with TRBD2. CDR3 size: 17 residues. The V gene's germline CDR1 is LNHNV and CDR2 YYDKDF (reference sequence). After removal of 1 base from V and 3 bases from J, the junction contained 3 bases not matched to a gene. CDR3 sequence: CATSRGLAGVYTGELFF. CDR3 DNA sequence: TGTGCCACCAGCAGAGGACTAGCGGGGGTGTACACCGGGGAGCTGTTTTTT.

The gene calls are TRBV7-9 and TRBJ1-5; tentatively, D is TRBD1 (6 bases). Germline assignment: CDR1 SEHNR and CDR2 FQNEAQ (reference sequence). The CDR3 sequence is 16 residues long. Deletions cut 0 bases from V and 10 bases from J, with 19 bases between. The CDR3 DNA reads as TGTGCCAGCAGCTTAGCGCTAGGGGGGCCCTGGGAACCCCAGCATTTT. It specifies CASSLALGGPWEPQHF.

V is TRBV7-3 and J is TRBJ2-1; no reliable D call. The CDR3 has 13 residues. From germline, CDR1 is SGHTA and CDR2 FQGTGA. The ends were cut back, 1 base at V and 8 bases at J, with 9 bases in the middle. The CDR3 protein is CASSLRARDEQFF. The CDR3 coding sequence is TGTGCCAGCAGCTTAAGAGCTAGGGATGAGCAGTTCTTC.

The genes are TRBV3-1 and TRBJ2-1, with 8 nucleotides matching TRBD1. Germline lookup yields CDR1 LGHDT and CDR2 YNNKEL (reference sequence). This CDR3 spans 16 amino acids. The V segment lost 1 base and the J segment 7 bases; nucleotides outside the gene matches: 9. Here the CDR3 DNA reads TGTGCCAGCAGCCAAGCGCCGACAGGGGTTGGAAATGAGCAGTTCTTC. This encodes CASSQAPTGVGNEQFF.